These T cell receptor beta chains were read from a single sample in a study of CD8+ T cells in alopecia areata. Sequenced by immunoSEQ multiplex PCR; TCRdb stores in-frame clones only, minus some. The sample holds approximately 3,100 clones, around four fifths seen once. Specimen: skin, collected at week 24, from a patient treated with tofacitinib. These receptor sequences come from a human donor with alopecia areata. CDR3s include the opening cysteine and the closing phenylalanine or tryptophan. Fields, in order: J gene, D gene, V gene, CDR3 length, CDR3 protein. The D gene is left open where the match is weak.

J gene: TRBJ2-3
D gene: -
V gene: TRBV7-2
CDR3 length: 13
CDR3 protein: CATSGLGPDTQYF

J gene: TRBJ2-3
D gene: TRBD2
V gene: TRBV11-2
CDR3 length: 17
CDR3 protein: CASSRRASGGSTDTQYF

J gene: TRBJ2-5
D gene: -
V gene: TRBV7-7
CDR3 length: 15
CDR3 protein: CASSSERGVGETQYF

J gene: TRBJ1-3
D gene: -
V gene: TRBV9
CDR3 length: 14
CDR3 protein: CASSAGRLGNTIYF

J gene: TRBJ2-1
D gene: -
V gene: TRBV7-8
CDR3 length: 15
CDR3 protein: CASSLLQPGDNEQFF

J gene: TRBJ2-1
D gene: -
V gene: TRBV7-8
CDR3 length: 13
CDR3 protein: CASSLNSYNEQFF

J gene: TRBJ2-5
D gene: -
V gene: TRBV6-6
CDR3 length: 13
CDR3 protein: CASSPEFAETQYF

J gene: TRBJ2-3
D gene: TRBD2
V gene: TRBV2
CDR3 length: 14
CDR3 protein: CASKGGGAADTQYF

J gene: TRBJ2-3
D gene: -
V gene: TRBV11-2
CDR3 length: 14
CDR3 protein: CASKERVLMDTQYF

J gene: TRBJ2-2
D gene: -
V gene: TRBV4-1
CDR3 length: 13
CDR3 protein: CASSQAPLGELFF

J gene: TRBJ2-5
D gene: TRBD2
V gene: TRBV7-9
CDR3 length: 16
CDR3 protein: CASSPSSGVELETQYF

J gene: TRBJ2-1
D gene: TRBD1
V gene: TRBV5-1
CDR3 length: 16
CDR3 protein: CAAREAHRDRTNEQFF